This T cell receptor (beta chain) was recorded in a study of spatial heterogeneity in lung cancer. Whole-study context: Combinations of a unique TCR and a UMI were tallied in raw reads, and on average each appeared more than ten times.

The time point: sample taken at primary tumor resection. Some 72 TRACERx patients with early, untreated non-small cell lung cancer donated samples. Extraction of whole RNA from tumor, nontumor lung or frozen PBMC preceded unsorted sequencing. V lost 5 bases, J lost 0 bases, and 14 bases lay in between. The length of the CDR3 is 14 residues. Germline CDR1 is DFQATT and CDR2 is SNEGSKA (reference sequence). Every TCR cDNA molecule bore its own unique molecular identifier. TCRdb ran MiXCR on the 5' RACE reads and lists one entry per CDR3 protein. Among nearly 5,500 distinct CDR3 sequences, approximately 3.9% were seen once, and the ten largest hold under 15%.

The sequences come from normal lung tissue next to the tumor, collected at surgery. This receptor was identified in a male donor with early-stage non-small cell lung cancer. The chain carries TRBV20-1 and TRBJ2-7; the D is unclear. CDR3 sequence reads: CSAPTGRSSYEQYF. CDR3 bases: TGCAGTGCTCCCACCGGGCGGAGCTCCTACGAGCAGTACTTC.